Described below is a single T cell receptor (beta chain) sequence and its context. The target antigen is unknown. Trimming shortened V by 6 bases and J by 7 bases, and 16 bases separated the two germline ends. Germline CDR1 reads KGHSH; CDR2 reads LQKENI. The CDR3 is 14 residues long. These data belong to a study of cytomegalovirus exposure and HLA in healthy donors. Broader study findings: Rarity held for most TCR sequences, but there were some public TCRs that occurred in many donors. Reports credit the classifier with highly specific, highly sensitive diagnosis of cytomegalovirus status.

The data were produced by immunoSEQ multiplex PCR, yet TCRdb's version contains in-frame clones alone and is incomplete. The sample lists about 140,000 clones, roughly nine tenths seen once, with about 0.64% in the top ten. The clonotype originates from a man between 18 and 29 years old in good health and CMV-seronegative. Specimen: PBMCs. The rearrangement links TRBV18 to TRBJ1-5, with a tentative D call TRBD1 (5 bases). The CDR3 DNA is TGTGCCAGCTCTCCCAGGGAATTATACCAGCCCCAGCATTTT. It translates to CASSPRELYQPQHF.